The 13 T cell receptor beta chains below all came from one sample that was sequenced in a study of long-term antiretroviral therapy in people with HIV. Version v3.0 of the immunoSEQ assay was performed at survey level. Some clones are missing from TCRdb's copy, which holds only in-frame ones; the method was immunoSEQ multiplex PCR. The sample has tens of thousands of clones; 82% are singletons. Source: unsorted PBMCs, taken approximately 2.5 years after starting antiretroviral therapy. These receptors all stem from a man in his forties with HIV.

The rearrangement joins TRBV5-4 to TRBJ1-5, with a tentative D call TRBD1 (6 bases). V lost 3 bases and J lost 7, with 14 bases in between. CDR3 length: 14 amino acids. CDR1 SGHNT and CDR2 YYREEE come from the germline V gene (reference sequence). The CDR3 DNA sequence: TGTGCCAGCAGCTCACAGGGCTCAGGACAGCCCCAGCATTTT. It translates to CASSSQGSGQPQHF.

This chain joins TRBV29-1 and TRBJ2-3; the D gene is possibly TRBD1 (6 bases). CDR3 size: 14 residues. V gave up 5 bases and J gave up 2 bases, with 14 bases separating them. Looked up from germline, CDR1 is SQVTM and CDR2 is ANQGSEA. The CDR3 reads CSVKDSRVTDTQYF. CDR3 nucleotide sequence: TGCAGCGTTAAGGACAGCCGAGTCACAGATACGCAGTATTTT.

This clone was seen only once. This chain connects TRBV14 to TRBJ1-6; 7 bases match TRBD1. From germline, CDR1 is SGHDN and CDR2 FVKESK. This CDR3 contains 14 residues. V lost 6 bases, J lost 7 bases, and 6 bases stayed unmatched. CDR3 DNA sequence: TGTGCCAGCAGTCACGGGACAGAAAATTCACCCCTCCACTTT. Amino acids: CASSHGTENSPLHF.

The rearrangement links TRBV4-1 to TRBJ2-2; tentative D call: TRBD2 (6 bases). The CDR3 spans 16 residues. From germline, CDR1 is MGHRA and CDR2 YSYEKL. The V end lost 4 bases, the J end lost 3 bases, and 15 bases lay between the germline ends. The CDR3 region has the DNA TGCGCCAGCAGCCTAGAGAAAGGAGGGGACACCGGGGAGCTGTTTTTT. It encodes CASSLEKGGDTGELFF.

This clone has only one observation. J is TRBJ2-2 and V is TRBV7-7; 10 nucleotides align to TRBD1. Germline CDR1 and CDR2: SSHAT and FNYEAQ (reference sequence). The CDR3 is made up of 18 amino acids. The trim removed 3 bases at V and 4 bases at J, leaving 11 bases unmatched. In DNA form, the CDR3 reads TGTGCCAGCAGCTTGGTTTGGACAGGGGGTTCGTCCACCGGGGAGCTGTTTTTT. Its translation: CASSLVWTGGSSTGELFF.

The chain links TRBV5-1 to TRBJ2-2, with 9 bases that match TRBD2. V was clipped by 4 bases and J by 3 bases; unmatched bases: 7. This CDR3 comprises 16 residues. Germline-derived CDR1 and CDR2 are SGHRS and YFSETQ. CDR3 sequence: CASSPLAGADTGELFF. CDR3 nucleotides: TGCGCCAGCAGCCCTTTAGCGGGAGCGGACACCGGGGAGCTGTTTTTT.

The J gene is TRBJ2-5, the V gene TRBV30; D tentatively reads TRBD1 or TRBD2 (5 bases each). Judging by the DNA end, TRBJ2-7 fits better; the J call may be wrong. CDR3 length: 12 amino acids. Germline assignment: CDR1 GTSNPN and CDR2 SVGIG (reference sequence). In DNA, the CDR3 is TGTGCCGGCCAGGGACGGACCTACGAGCAGTACTTC. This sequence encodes CAGQGRTYEQYF.

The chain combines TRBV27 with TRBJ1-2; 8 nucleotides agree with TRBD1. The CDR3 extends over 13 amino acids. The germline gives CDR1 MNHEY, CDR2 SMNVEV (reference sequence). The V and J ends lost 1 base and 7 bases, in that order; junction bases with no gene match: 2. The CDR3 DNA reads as TGTGCCAGCAGTTTATTACAGGGGGGTGGCTACACCTTC. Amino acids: CASSLLQGGGYTF.

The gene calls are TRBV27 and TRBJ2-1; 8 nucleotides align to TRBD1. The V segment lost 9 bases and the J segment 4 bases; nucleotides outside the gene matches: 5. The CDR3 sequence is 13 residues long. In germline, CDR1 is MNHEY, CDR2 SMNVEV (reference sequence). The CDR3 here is CASKGQAYNEQFF. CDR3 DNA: TGTGCCAGTAAGGGACAGGCATACAATGAGCAGTTCTTC.

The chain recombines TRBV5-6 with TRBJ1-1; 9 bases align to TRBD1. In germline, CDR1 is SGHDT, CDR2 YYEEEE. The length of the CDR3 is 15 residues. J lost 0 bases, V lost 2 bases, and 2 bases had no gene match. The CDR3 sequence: CASSFGQGMNTEAFF. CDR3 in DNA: TGTGCCAGCAGCTTTGGACAGGGGATGAACACTGAAGCTTTCTTT.

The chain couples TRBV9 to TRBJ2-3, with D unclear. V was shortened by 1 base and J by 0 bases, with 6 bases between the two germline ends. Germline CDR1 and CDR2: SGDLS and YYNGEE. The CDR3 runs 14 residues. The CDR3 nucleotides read TGTGCCAGCAGCGTACTCGGAAGCACAGATACGCAGTATTTT. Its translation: CASSVLGSTDTQYF.

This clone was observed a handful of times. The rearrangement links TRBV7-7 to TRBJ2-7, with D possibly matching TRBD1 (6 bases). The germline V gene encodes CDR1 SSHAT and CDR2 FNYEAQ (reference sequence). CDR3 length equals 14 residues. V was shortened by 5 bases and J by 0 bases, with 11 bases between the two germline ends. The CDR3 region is CASSPGQFSYEQYF. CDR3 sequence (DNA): TGTGCCAGCAGCCCAGGACAGTTCTCCTACGAGCAGTACTTC.

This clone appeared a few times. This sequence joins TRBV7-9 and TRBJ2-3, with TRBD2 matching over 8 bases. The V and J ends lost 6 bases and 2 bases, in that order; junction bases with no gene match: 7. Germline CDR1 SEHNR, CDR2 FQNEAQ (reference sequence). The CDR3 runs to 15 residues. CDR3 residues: CASSQAGGITDTQYF. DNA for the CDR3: TGTGCCAGCAGTCAGGCGGGAGGCATCACAGATACGCAGTATTTT.